These T cell receptor beta chains were read from a single sample in a study of CD8 T cells in ankylosing spondylitis. TCRdb processed the 5' RACE reads anew with MiXCR; each CDR3 protein has one entry. The table has fewer than 200,000 distinct CDR3 sequences, over 15% seen once. The sequencing input was blood, either unsorted or a sorted T cell fraction (not recorded which). The origin of the receptors is a male donor under 30 with ankylosing spondylitis or in good health (not recorded which). Both conserved end residues are part of each CDR3. Fields, in order: D gene, clone size, J gene, V gene, CDR3 protein, CDR3 DNA. A D gene is named only where the DNA matches it firmly. Expanded clones get a size class; other rows say once, few or many, or leave the size out.

d_gene: TRBD1; abundance: once; j_gene: TRBJ1-3; v_gene: TRBV4-2; CDR3aa: CASSQLGQAGNTIYF; CDR3nt: TGTGCCAGCAGCCAATTGGGACAGGCTGGAAACACCATATATTTT
d_gene: NA; abundance: many; j_gene: TRBJ2-5; v_gene: TRBV15; CDR3aa: CATSRLGKETQYF; CDR3nt: TGTGCCACCAGCAGGTTAGGGAAAGAGACCCAGTACTTC
d_gene: TRBD1; abundance: NA; j_gene: TRBJ1-2; v_gene: TRBV28; CDR3aa: CASSFSKTGNYGYTF; CDR3nt: TGTGCCAGCAGTTTTAGCAAGACAGGGAACTATGGCTACACCTTC
d_gene: NA; abundance: many; j_gene: TRBJ2-1; v_gene: TRBV20-1; CDR3aa: CSATATPNYNEQFF; CDR3nt: TGCAGTGCTACGGCGACACCTAATTACAATGAGCAGTTCTTC
d_gene: TRBD1; abundance: many; j_gene: TRBJ2-1; v_gene: TRBV20-1; CDR3aa: CSARPPGTGIHNEQFF; CDR3nt: TGCAGTGCTAGACCTCCCGGGACAGGGATACACAATGAGCAGTTCTTC
d_gene: NA; abundance: many; j_gene: TRBJ2-7; v_gene: TRBV20-1; CDR3aa: CSARGERDYEQYF; CDR3nt: TGCAGTGCTAGGGGGGAGAGAGACTACGAGCAGTACTTC
d_gene: NA; abundance: many; j_gene: TRBJ1-1; v_gene: TRBV9; CDR3aa: CASSVQANTEAFF; CDR3nt: TGTGCCAGCAGCGTTCAGGCGAACACTGAAGCTTTCTTT
d_gene: NA; abundance: many; j_gene: TRBJ2-1; v_gene: TRBV5-1; CDR3aa: CASSLDHGYNEQFF; CDR3nt: TGCGCCAGCAGCTTGGATCACGGATACAATGAGCAGTTCTTC
d_gene: NA; abundance: NA; j_gene: TRBJ1-2; v_gene: TRBV20-1; CDR3aa: CSAPQAGGYTF; CDR3nt: TGCAGTGCCCCTCAGGCCGGTGGCTACACCTTC
d_gene: NA; abundance: NA; j_gene: TRBJ2-7; v_gene: TRBV29-1; CDR3aa: CSATGLRHYEQYF; CDR3nt: TGCAGCGCTACAGGACTACGCCACTACGAGCAGTACTTC
d_gene: TRBD1; abundance: many; j_gene: TRBJ1-1; v_gene: TRBV25-1; CDR3aa: CASSEYLGQGAEAFF; CDR3nt: TGTGCCAGCAGTGAATATTTGGGGCAGGGGGCTGAAGCTTTCTTT
d_gene: NA; abundance: NA; j_gene: TRBJ2-7; v_gene: TRBV7-2; CDR3aa: CASSLPGKGYEQYF; CDR3nt: TGTGCCAGCAGCTTACCGGGTAAAGGGTACGAGCAGTACTTC
d_gene: TRBD1; abundance: many; j_gene: TRBJ2-3; v_gene: TRBV5-1; CDR3aa: CASRSTGMTTDTQYF; CDR3nt: TGCGCCAGCCGGTCGACAGGGATGACGACAGATACGCAGTATTTT
d_gene: NA; abundance: few; j_gene: TRBJ2-2; v_gene: TRBV29-1; CDR3aa: CSVKQGGELFF; CDR3nt: TGCAGCGTCAAACAGGGCGGGGAGCTGTTTTTT
d_gene: TRBD1; abundance: many; j_gene: TRBJ1-5; v_gene: TRBV2; CDR3aa: CASSEDGAGGSQPQHF; CDR3nt: TGTGCCAGCAGTGAAGATGGGGCAGGGGGTAGTCAGCCCCAGCATTTT
d_gene: NA; abundance: many; j_gene: TRBJ1-1; v_gene: TRBV5-5; CDR3aa: CASSLVPGAGRNTEAFF; CDR3nt: TGTGCCAGCAGCTTGGTGCCGGGGGCGGGGAGGAACACTGAAGCTTTCTTT
d_gene: NA; abundance: many; j_gene: TRBJ2-3; v_gene: TRBV9; CDR3aa: CASSVPGRDTDTQYF; CDR3nt: TGTGCCAGCAGCGTCCCCGGGCGGGACACAGATACGCAGTATTTT
d_gene: NA; abundance: once; j_gene: TRBJ2-3; v_gene: TRBV30; CDR3aa: CAWRAWGKSTDTQYF; CDR3nt: TGTGCCTGGAGGGCCTGGGGTAAGAGCACAGATACGCAGTATTTT
d_gene: NA; abundance: NA; j_gene: TRBJ2-2; v_gene: TRBV6-1; CDR3aa: CASRIAGEPFF; CDR3nt: TGTGCCAGCAGAATAGCCGGGGAGCCGTTTTTT
d_gene: NA; abundance: once; j_gene: TRBJ2-1; v_gene: TRBV27; CDR3aa: CASSIRTPTYNEQFF; CDR3nt: TGTGCCAGCAGTATTCGGACTCCCACCTACAATGAGCAGTTCTTC
d_gene: NA; abundance: many; j_gene: TRBJ2-1; v_gene: TRBV29-1; CDR3aa: CSVWRGSYNEQFF; CDR3nt: TGCAGCGTCTGGCGGGGCTCCTACAATGAGCAGTTCTTC
d_gene: TRBD1; abundance: many; j_gene: TRBJ2-7; v_gene: TRBV20-1; CDR3aa: CSAKTGPGVYEQYF; CDR3nt: TGCAGTGCAAAGACAGGGCCGGGCGTATACGAGCAGTACTTC
d_gene: NA; abundance: NA; j_gene: TRBJ1-3; v_gene: TRBV6-2/TRBV6-3; CDR3aa: CASIYNRDSGNTIYF; CDR3nt: TGTGCCAGCATCTACAACAGGGACTCTGGAAACACCATATATTTT
d_gene: TRBD2; abundance: few; j_gene: TRBJ2-1; v_gene: TRBV6-2/TRBV6-3; CDR3aa: CASSYHQGLGGRLYNEQFF; CDR3nt: TGTGCCAGCAGTTACCACCAGGGGCTTGGCGGGAGGCTCTACAATGAGCAGTTCTTC